What follows are 24 T cell receptor beta chains derived from one specimen sequenced in a study of T-cell memory formation after mild COVID-19. TCRdb called the 5' RACE reads again in MiXCR, with one record for every CDR3 protein. The table lists 350,000 to 500,000 distinct CDR3 sequences, around a quarter of them singletons. The sample consisted of PBMCs or a T cell subset sorted from them (not recorded which). These receptors all come from an adult woman who had mild COVID-19 (a few samples of this study predate the infection). Cell type and time point are not known.

This clonotype was recorded a few times. For the CDR3, the DNA is TGTGCCAGCAGTTACGGGTCGGGCAGGACCATGAACACTGAAGCTTTCTTT. The encoded protein is CASSYGSGRTMNTEAFF. The gene calls are TRBV6-2 or TRBV6-3 and TRBJ1-1; D not resolved. The germline CDR1 and CDR2 sequences are MNHEY and SVGEGT. The germline V and J ends were trimmed by 2 bases and 0 bases, with 16 bases remaining between them. The CDR3 sequence is 17 residues long.

The chain has TRBV29-1 and TRBJ1-2; 7 bases agree with TRBD1. V was pared by 6 bases and J by 8 bases, with 18 bases of the junction left unmatched. The CDR3 has 15 amino acids. From germline, CDR1 is SQVTM and CDR2 ANQGSEA. The CDR3 protein is CSVWFGTRTGDGYTF. DNA of the CDR3: TGCAGCGTATGGTTCGGGACGAGGACAGGTGACGGCTACACCTTC.

The chain joins TRBV7-9 to TRBJ2-1; D remains unclear. Germline V gene sequence: CDR1 SEHNR, CDR2 FQNEAQ (reference sequence). The CDR3 sequence is 15 residues long. The germline V and J ends were trimmed by 4 bases and 5 bases, with 15 bases remaining between them. For the CDR3, the DNA is TGTGCCAGCAGCTCGGTAGACTGGGGTAACAATGAGCAGTTCTTC. It codes for CASSSVDWGNNEQFF. The full variable domain, its missing parts supplied by reference TRBV7-9 and TRBJ2-1, is DTGVSQNPRHKITKRGQNVTFRCDPISEHNRLYWYRQTLGQGPEFLTYFQNEAQLEKSRLLSDRFSAERPKGSFSTLEIQRTEQGDSAMYLCASSSVDWGNNEQFFGPGTRLTVL.

This clonotype appeared a few times. This chain links TRBV11-2 with TRBJ2-2; D is unresolved. Trimming removed 6 bases from V and 6 bases from J, with 14 bases in between. This CDR3 spans 14 amino acids. In germline, CDR1 is SGHAT, CDR2 FQNNGV. The DNA for the CDR3 is TGTGCCAGCAGTCCCCGGCGGTCTGCCGGGGAGCTGTTTTTT. It specifies CASSPRRSAGELFF.

V usage is TRBV7-9 and J usage is TRBJ1-1; TRBD1 matches at 7 bases. This CDR3 comprises 17 residues. The junction had 16 bases not matched to a gene; V was cut back by 5 bases and J by 4 bases. Per germline, CDR1 SEHNR and CDR2 FQNEAQ (reference sequence). This CDR3 reads CASSPWGRGTRVTEAFF. The DNA for the CDR3 is TGTGCCAGCAGCCCGTGGGGCAGGGGGACGAGGGTCACTGAAGCTTTCTTT.

The chain has TRBV20-1 and TRBJ1-5; D is unclear. The CDR3 spans 13 residues. From germline, CDR1 is DFQATT and CDR2 SNEGSKA (reference sequence). Trimming cost V 0 bases and J 5 bases, with 8 bases left between them. In DNA form, the CDR3 reads TGCAGTGCTAGAGATATAGTGGATCAGCCCCAGCATTTT. This encodes CSARDIVDQPQHF.

This clonotype was seen many times. The rearrangement links TRBV7-8 to TRBJ2-2; D is undetermined. V lost 2 bases to trimming and J lost 3 bases, with 1 base between them. The CDR3 runs 12 residues. From germline, CDR1 is SGHVS and CDR2 FQNEAQ. CDR3 in DNA: TGTGCCAGCAGCTTACACACCGGGGAGCTGTTTTTT. It yields the protein CASSLHTGELFF.

The chain carries TRBV7-3 and TRBJ2-1; no reliable D call. The length of the CDR3 is 13 residues. Germline V gives CDR1 SGHTA, CDR2 FQGTGA. V lost 6 bases, J lost 10 bases, and 16 bases lay in between. Here the CDR3 reads CASSRMAGEEQFF. The DNA of the CDR3 is TGTGCCAGCAGTCGAATGGCCGGAGAGGAGCAGTTCTTC.

This clonotype was found a few times. The V gene is TRBV20-1, the J gene TRBJ2-1, with D possibly being TRBD1 or TRBD2 (5 bases each). Germline V gene lookup returns CDR1 DFQATT and CDR2 SNEGSKA (reference sequence). The CDR3 has 11 amino acids. Here the CDR3 reads CSGTDFDEQFF. The CDR3 nucleotides are TGCAGCGGGACGGACTTCGATGAGCAGTTCTTC.

The CDR3 region is CASSLTEARETQYF. The CDR3 DNA reads as TGTGCCAGCAGCTTGACAGAGGCACGGGAGACCCAGTACTTC. The chain joins TRBV7-9 to TRBJ2-5; D possibly corresponds to TRBD1 (5 bases). In germline, CDR1 is SEHNR, CDR2 FQNEAQ (reference sequence). The CDR3 is 14 residues long. Trimming removed 3 bases from V and 5 bases from J, with 13 bases in between.

The gene calls are TRBV6-1 and TRBJ2-1; weak D call: TRBD1 (5 bases). The CDR3 is 13 amino acids. Germline lookup yields CDR1 MNHNS and CDR2 SASEGT. V gave up 7 bases and J gave up 4 bases, with 11 bases separating them. The CDR3 here is CASNRPGYNEQFF. The CDR3 DNA follows: TGTGCCAGCAATCGGCCAGGGTACAATGAGCAGTTCTTC.

This clonotype showed up just a few times. This chain joins TRBV15 and TRBJ2-5; D is perhaps TRBD2 (6 bases). Deletions cut 3 bases from V and 5 bases from J, with 13 bases between. CDR3 size: 14 residues. Germline V lookup: CDR1 LNHNV, CDR2 YYDKDF (reference sequence). CDR3 nucleotides: TGTGCCACCAGCAGCGGAGGGGTCGGGGAGACCCAGTACTTC. Amino acids: CATSSGGVGETQYF.

The chain links TRBV19 to TRBJ1-3; no clear D. V lost 3 bases to trimming and J lost 2 bases, with 11 bases between them. Germline CDR1 reads LNHDA; CDR2 reads SQIVND (reference sequence). This CDR3 has 15 residues. DNA of the CDR3: TGTGCCAGTAGTATCTCTATGAGTACTGGAAACACCATATATTTT. Protein sequence: CASSISMSTGNTIYF.

The chain is built from TRBV12-3 or TRBV12-4 and TRBJ1-5; TRBD1 might be the D (5 bases). The CDR3 extends over 14 amino acids. The V gene lost 5 bases and the J gene lost 5 bases, with 13 bases spanning the gap. CDR3 coding DNA: TGTGCCAGCAGTATGCGGGGGAGGGATCAGCCCCAGCATTTT. This codes for CASSMRGRDQPQHF.

This clonotype has just a few counts. This chain joins TRBV15 and TRBJ2-6; D gene unclear. Germline V gives CDR1 LNHNV, CDR2 YYDKDF (reference sequence). This CDR3 comprises 17 residues. V shed 0 bases and J shed 0 bases, with 9 bases lying between them. CDR3 sequence: CATSRDPRGSGANVLTF. The CDR3, as DNA: TGTGCCACCAGCAGAGATCCTCGCGGCTCTGGGGCCAACGTCCTGACTTTC. The full variable domain, its missing parts supplied by reference TRBV15 and TRBJ2-6, is DAMVIQNPRYQVTQFGKPVTLSCSQTLNHNVMYWYQQKSSQAPKLLFHYYDKDFNNEADTPDNFQSRRPNTSFCFLDIRSPGLGDTAMYLCATSRDPRGSGANVLTFGAGSRLTVL.

The chain recombines TRBV4-1 with TRBJ1-1, with 10 bases identical to TRBD1. Germline V lookup: CDR1 MGHRA, CDR2 YSYEKL. V dropped 1 base and J dropped 3; count of bases not matched to a gene: 2. The CDR3 covers 15 residues. The CDR3 here is CASSQGQGADTEAFF. Written as DNA, the CDR3 is TGCGCCAGCAGCCAAGGACAGGGGGCAGACACTGAAGCTTTCTTT.

The chain is built from TRBV7-2 and TRBJ2-1; TRBD2 agrees at 11 bases. The CDR3 has 16 amino acids. CDR1 is SGHTA, CDR2 FQGNSA, per germline. V was pared by 1 base and J by 7 bases, with 6 bases of the junction left unmatched. The CDR3 spells CASSLGLAGGWNEQFF. CDR3 DNA sequence: TGTGCCAGCAGCTTAGGCCTAGCGGGAGGTTGGAATGAGCAGTTCTTC.

This clonotype was seen only a few times. The genes are TRBV5-6 and TRBJ2-7; 7 bases are shared with TRBD1. Germline-derived CDR1 and CDR2 are SGHDT and YYEEEE. CDR3 length: 13 residues. Trimming at V came to 5 bases and at J to 0 bases, leaving 2 bases not matched to a gene. As DNA, the CDR3 is TGTGCCAGCAGACAGGGGCTCTCCTACGAGCAGTACTTC. It yields the protein CASRQGLSYEQYF.

The chain carries TRBV7-9 and TRBJ1-2; 9 bases align to TRBD1. Unmatched junction bases numbered 15, after V lost 4 bases and J lost 3 bases. The germline V gene has CDR1 SEHNR and CDR2 FQNEAQ (reference sequence). This CDR3 contains 18 residues. The CDR3 reads CASSSTDRQGVRDYGYTF. As DNA, the CDR3 is TGTGCCAGCAGCTCCACGGACCGACAGGGGGTGCGTGACTATGGCTACACCTTC.

This clonotype has just a few counts. V usage is TRBV2 and J usage is TRBJ2-1; 7 bases line up with TRBD1. From germline, CDR1 is SNHLY and CDR2 FYNNEI. The length of the CDR3 is 15 residues. V shed 4 bases, J shed 5 bases, and the junction held 8 bases outside the gene matches. The CDR3 spells CASSGLGTDDNEQFF. Here the CDR3 DNA reads TGTGCCAGCAGTGGTCTAGGGACAGACGACAATGAGCAGTTCTTC. Combining the CDR3 with reference TRBV2 and TRBJ2-1 gives the whole variable domain EPEVTQTPSHQVTQMGQEVILRCVPISNHLYFYWYRQILGQKVEFLVSFYNNEISEKSEIFDDQFSVERPDGSNFTLKIRSTKLEDSAMYFCASSGLGTDDNEQFFGPGTRLTVL.

This clonotype was picked up a small number of times. The rearrangement links TRBV12-5 to TRBJ2-7; 11 bases align to TRBD2. V was clipped by 1 base and J by 6 bases; unmatched bases: 5. Germline values: CDR1 LGHNT, CDR2 FRNRAP. CDR3 length equals 15 residues. CDR3 amino acids: CASGLASGRISEQYF. The CDR3 DNA sequence: TGTGCTAGTGGTTTGGCTAGCGGGAGGATTTCCGAGCAGTACTTC.

This rearrangement joins TRBV2 to TRBJ2-7; D gene unclear. The CDR3 runs to 14 residues. Germline V gives CDR1 SNHLY, CDR2 FYNNEI. Trimming stripped 0 bases from V and 0 bases from J, with 6 bases between. The DNA of the CDR3 is TGTGCCAGCAGTGAAGCGCACGGCTCCTACGAGCAGTACTTC. Translation gives CASSEAHGSYEQYF.

This clonotype was seen once. The chain carries TRBV20-1 and TRBJ2-5; 7 bases fit TRBD1. The germline V gene has CDR1 DFQATT and CDR2 SNEGSKA (reference sequence). The CDR3 extends over 15 amino acids. With V trimmed by 6 bases and J by 4 bases, 14 bases remained unmatched. The CDR3 sequence: CSARRTGQVGETQYF. In DNA, the CDR3 is TGCAGTGCAAGACGGACAGGCCAGGTAGGAGAGACCCAGTACTTC.

This chain connects TRBV12-3 or TRBV12-4 to TRBJ1-1, with D unresolved. The V and J ends lost 3 bases and 2 bases respectively, with 10 bases between them. CDR3 length equals 14 residues. In nucleotides, the CDR3 is TGTGCCAGCAGTTTTTACACAGCAAACACTGAAGCTTTCTTT. Protein product: CASSFYTANTEAFF.